This T cell receptor beta chain was recorded in a study of early stage breast cancer tumors. The CDR3 loop spans 14 amino acids. Deletions cut 4 bases from V and 0 bases from J, with 7 bases between. Germline CDR1 MNHEY, CDR2 SMNVEV (reference sequence). General observations from the study: Functional markers like CD4, CD8 and FOXP3 were missed in bulk sequencing.

The method was immunoSEQ multiplex PCR; TCRdb's version includes in-frame clones alone and lacks a portion of them. Counted here are about 25,000 clones, about 67% occurring once; the ten biggest clones make up 9.5% to 10%. Relative to its sample, this clone is medium-sized. As yet, its antigen is unknown. This sample also contains other DNA sequences that code for the same CDR3. The V gene is TRBV27, the J gene TRBJ2-1; the D gene is possibly TRBD1 (5 bases). The sequenced sample consisted of breast tumor tissue. The receptor comes from a person between 55 and 70 years old with breast cancer. The CDR3 DNA reads as TGTGCCAGCAGTTGGGGCGACTCCTACAATGAGCAGTTCTTC. Translated, it gives CASSWGDSYNEQFF.